A selection of T cell receptor beta chains follows, all from one sample in a study of blood T cell repertoires in COVID-19. Clones were sequenced by immunoSEQ multiplex PCR, and TCRdb holds only the in-frame ones, with some missing. This sample has 150,000 or so clones, with approximately 85% found just once. Material: peripheral blood. Receptors were obtained from a man aged 55 to 70 who had recovered from COVID-19. Each CDR3 is given with its conserved first and last residue. A D gene is named only where the DNA matches it firmly. A clone size is listed for some rows: how often the clone was seen (once, few, many), or a class if it is expanded.

abundance: once
v_gene: TRBV18
j_gene: TRBJ1-3
d_gene: TRBD1
CDR3aa: CASSPTGGTSGNTIYF
CDR3nt: TGTGCCAGCTCACCAACAGGGGGAACCTCTGGAAACACCATATATTTT

abundance: NA
v_gene: TRBV19
j_gene: TRBJ2-7
d_gene: TRBD2
CDR3aa: CASRGRREGLYEQYF
CDR3nt: TGTGCCAGTAGGGGAAGGAGGGAGGGACTCTACGAGCAGTACTTC

abundance: NA
v_gene: TRBV19
j_gene: TRBJ2-7
d_gene: TRBD1
CDR3aa: CASSTGTGGFYEQYF
CDR3nt: TGTGCCAGTAGTACCGGGACAGGGGGTTTCTACGAGCAGTACTTC

abundance: NA
v_gene: TRBV5-1
j_gene: TRBJ1-1
d_gene: TRBD1
CDR3aa: CASRLSTGGRLAEAFF
CDR3nt: TGCGCCAGCAGACTATCGACAGGGGGCAGACTCGCTGAAGCTTTCTTT

abundance: NA
v_gene: TRBV9
j_gene: TRBJ1-6
d_gene: NA
CDR3aa: CASSVDWGLNSPLHF
CDR3nt: TGTGCCAGCAGCGTAGACTGGGGACTGAATTCACCCCTCCACTTT

abundance: NA
v_gene: TRBV19
j_gene: TRBJ1-2
d_gene: NA
CDR3aa: CASSRQNYGYTF
CDR3nt: TGTGCCAGTAGCCGACAGAACTATGGCTACACCTTC

abundance: few
v_gene: TRBV4-2
j_gene: TRBJ1-4
d_gene: TRBD1
CDR3aa: CASRDGTVNEKLFF
CDR3nt: TGTGCCAGCAGAGACGGGACAGTAAACGAAAAACTGTTTTTT

abundance: NA
v_gene: TRBV10-3
j_gene: TRBJ2-3
d_gene: NA
CDR3aa: CATEDSLSTDTQYF
CDR3nt: TGTGCCACCGAAGACAGCTTAAGCACAGATACGCAGTATTTT

abundance: once
v_gene: TRBV19
j_gene: TRBJ2-2
d_gene: TRBD2
CDR3aa: CASSVLLAGRMDGELFF
CDR3nt: TGTGCCAGTAGTGTTCTTCTAGCGGGGCGGATGGACGGGGAGCTGTTTTTT

abundance: NA
v_gene: TRBV7-2
j_gene: TRBJ2-5
d_gene: NA
CDR3aa: CASSQGAGKLETQYF
CDR3nt: TGTGCCAGCAGCCAAGGGGCAGGGAAACTAGAGACCCAGTACTTC

abundance: NA
v_gene: TRBV7-3
j_gene: TRBJ1-5
d_gene: TRBD1
CDR3aa: CASSSQGGQPQHF
CDR3nt: TGTGCCAGCAGTTCACAGGGGGGTCAGCCCCAGCATTTT

abundance: NA
v_gene: TRBV19
j_gene: TRBJ1-1
d_gene: TRBD1
CDR3aa: CASRLDRTSNTEAFF
CDR3nt: TGTGCCAGTAGACTGGACAGGACTTCGAACACTGAAGCTTTCTTT

abundance: NA
v_gene: TRBV19
j_gene: TRBJ1-5
d_gene: TRBD1
CDR3aa: CASKDRANQPQHF
CDR3nt: TGTGCCAGTAAAGACAGGGCCAATCAGCCCCAGCATTTT

abundance: NA
v_gene: TRBV10-3
j_gene: TRBJ1-2
d_gene: NA
CDR3aa: CAISELHNGGYTF
CDR3nt: TGTGCCATCAGTGAGTTGCACAATGGTGGCTACACCTTC

abundance: NA
v_gene: TRBV9
j_gene: TRBJ2-3
d_gene: NA
CDR3aa: CASSVGGFTDTQYF
CDR3nt: TGTGCCAGCAGCGTAGGAGGCTTTACAGATACGCAGTATTTT

abundance: NA
v_gene: TRBV7-9
j_gene: TRBJ1-2
d_gene: TRBD1
CDR3aa: CASSYTGVDYGYTF
CDR3nt: TGTGCCAGCAGCTATACAGGGGTGGACTATGGCTACACCTTC

abundance: NA
v_gene: TRBV21-1
j_gene: TRBJ1-5
d_gene: NA
CDR3aa: CASRKGIGMETGVDQPQHF
CDR3nt: TGTGCCAGCAGGAAAGGAATAGGAATGGAGACAGGGGTGGATCAGCCCCAGCATTTT

abundance: NA
v_gene: TRBV5-1
j_gene: TRBJ2-6
d_gene: NA
CDR3aa: CASREGAGANVLTF
CDR3nt: TGCGCCAGCAGGGAAGGGGCCGGGGCCAACGTCCTGACTTTC

abundance: NA
v_gene: TRBV5-1
j_gene: TRBJ1-1
d_gene: TRBD1
CDR3aa: CASSSRQGGWSTEAFF
CDR3nt: TGCGCCAGCAGCTCACGACAGGGAGGTTGGAGCACTGAAGCTTTCTTT

abundance: NA
v_gene: TRBV6-5
j_gene: TRBJ1-6
d_gene: NA
CDR3aa: CASSSAEESPLHF
CDR3nt: TGTGCCAGCAGTTCTGCAGAGGAATCACCCCTCCACTTT

abundance: NA
v_gene: TRBV30
j_gene: TRBJ1-5
d_gene: NA
CDR3aa: CAWSATLWSNQPQHF
CDR3nt: TGTGCCTGGAGTGCAACATTGTGGAGCAATCAGCCCCAGCATTTT

abundance: NA
v_gene: TRBV24-1
j_gene: TRBJ1-6
d_gene: TRBD1
CDR3aa: CATSRDSGPLHF
CDR3nt: TGTGCCACTAGCCGGGACAGCGGACCCCTCCACTTT

abundance: NA
v_gene: TRBV15
j_gene: TRBJ2-7
d_gene: TRBD1
CDR3aa: CATSTMDRGRPYEQYF
CDR3nt: TGTGCCACCAGCACAATGGACAGGGGACGTCCCTACGAGCAGTACTTC

abundance: NA
v_gene: TRBV21-1
j_gene: TRBJ1-4
d_gene: NA
CDR3aa: CASISCPTTNEKLFF
CDR3nt: TGTGCCAGCATCTCTTGCCCTACAACTAATGAAAAACTGTTTTTT

abundance: NA
v_gene: TRBV27
j_gene: TRBJ2-5
d_gene: NA
CDR3aa: CASRWAGQETQYF
CDR3nt: TGTGCCAGCAGGTGGGCAGGGCAAGAGACCCAGTACTTC

abundance: NA
v_gene: TRBV2
j_gene: TRBJ2-1
d_gene: TRBD2
CDR3aa: CASSEGLAFNEQFF
CDR3nt: TGTGCCAGCAGTGAGGGACTAGCCTTCAATGAGCAGTTCTTC

abundance: NA
v_gene: TRBV14
j_gene: TRBJ1-2
d_gene: NA
CDR3aa: CASSHRQADGYTF
CDR3nt: TGTGCCAGCAGCCATAGACAGGCGGATGGCTACACCTTC

abundance: once
v_gene: TRBV4-3
j_gene: TRBJ2-2
d_gene: NA
CDR3aa: CASSQDHEGVITGELFF
CDR3nt: TGCGCCAGCAGCCAAGATCATGAGGGGGTAATCACCGGGGAGCTGTTTTTT

abundance: NA
v_gene: TRBV11-3
j_gene: TRBJ2-1
d_gene: TRBD2
CDR3aa: CASSLVGGSHNEQFF
CDR3nt: TGTGCCAGCAGCTTAGTGGGAGGGAGCCACAATGAGCAGTTCTTC

abundance: NA
v_gene: TRBV9
j_gene: TRBJ2-3
d_gene: NA
CDR3aa: CASSRVTDTQYF
CDR3nt: TGTGCCAGCAGCAGAGTCACAGATACGCAGTATTTT

abundance: NA
v_gene: TRBV2
j_gene: TRBJ2-7
d_gene: TRBD1
CDR3aa: CASSRRDRGTRYEQYF
CDR3nt: TGTGCCAGCAGTCGACGGGACAGGGGGACCCGCTACGAGCAGTACTTC

abundance: NA
v_gene: TRBV11-2
j_gene: TRBJ2-3
d_gene: NA
CDR3aa: CASSPNSEPTQYF
CDR3nt: TGTGCCAGCAGCCCGAATAGCGAGCCTACGCAGTATTTT

abundance: NA
v_gene: TRBV11-2
j_gene: TRBJ2-5
d_gene: TRBD1
CDR3aa: CASIRGQGMRETQYF
CDR3nt: TGTGCCAGCATCCGAGGACAGGGGATGAGAGAGACCCAGTACTTC

abundance: NA
v_gene: TRBV27
j_gene: TRBJ1-2
d_gene: TRBD1
CDR3aa: CASHDRGRGYGYTF
CDR3nt: TGTGCCAGCCATGACAGGGGGCGAGGCTATGGCTACACCTTC

abundance: NA
v_gene: TRBV5-4
j_gene: TRBJ2-1
d_gene: TRBD1
CDR3aa: CASSWGQQPDNEQFF
CDR3nt: TGTGCCAGCAGCTGGGGACAGCAACCGGACAATGAGCAGTTCTTC